Sequencing of this T cell receptor (beta chain) was carried out in a study of cytomegalovirus exposure and HLA in healthy donors. General study results and limits: TCR beta V segments were, for the most part, productive about 90% or about 30% of the time in an earlier analysis.

The PCR made use of 60 Vbeta and 13 Jbeta primers. Only in-frame clones appear in the TCRdb table, and some are missing; sequencing was by immunoSEQ multiplex PCR. The table includes some 170,000 clones, 80% detected once. Remarks on this clone: Its antigen is not known.

Trimming took 7 bases from V and 6 from J; bases not matched to a gene: 13. CDR1 is SQVTM, CDR2 ANQGSEA, per germline. CDR3 length: 15 amino acids. The receptor was isolated from a young man in good health and CMV-seropositive. Sequences were obtained from PBMCs. The V gene is TRBV29-1, the J gene TRBJ2-2; TRBD1 agrees at 8 bases. CDR3 DNA sequence: TGCAGCGACCGACCCTGGACAGGGAAGTCCGGGGAGCTGTTTTTT. It yields the protein CSDRPWTGKSGELFF.